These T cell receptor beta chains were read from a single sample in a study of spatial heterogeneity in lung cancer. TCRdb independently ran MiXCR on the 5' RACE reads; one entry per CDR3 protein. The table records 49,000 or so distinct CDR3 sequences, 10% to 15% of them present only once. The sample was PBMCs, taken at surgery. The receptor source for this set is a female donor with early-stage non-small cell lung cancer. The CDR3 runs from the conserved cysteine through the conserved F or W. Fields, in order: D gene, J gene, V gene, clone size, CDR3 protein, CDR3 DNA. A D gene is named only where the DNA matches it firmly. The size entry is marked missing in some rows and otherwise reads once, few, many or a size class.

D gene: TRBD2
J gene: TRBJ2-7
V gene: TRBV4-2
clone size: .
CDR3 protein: CASSPSGSAYEQYF
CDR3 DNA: TGCGCCAGCAGCCCTAGCGGGTCGGCCTACGAGCAGTACTTC

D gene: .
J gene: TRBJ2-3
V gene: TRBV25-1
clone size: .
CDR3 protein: CASSAPGSDTQYF
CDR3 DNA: TGTGCCAGCAGTGCCCCCGGGTCAGATACGCAGTATTTT

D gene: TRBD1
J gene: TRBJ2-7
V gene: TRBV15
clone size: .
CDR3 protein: CATSSHRGEDEQYF
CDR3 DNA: TGTGCCACCAGCAGTCACAGGGGAGAGGACGAGCAGTACTTC

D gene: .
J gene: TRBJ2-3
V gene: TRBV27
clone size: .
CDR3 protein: CASSYWGTDTDTQYF
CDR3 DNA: TGTGCCAGCAGTTATTGGGGCACCGACACAGATACGCAGTATTTT

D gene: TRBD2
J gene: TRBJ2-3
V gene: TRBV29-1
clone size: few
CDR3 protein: CSVDDFSGGHLPSTDTQYF
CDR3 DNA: TGCAGCGTTGATGACTTCAGCGGGGGGCACTTGCCTAGCACAGATACGCAGTATTTT

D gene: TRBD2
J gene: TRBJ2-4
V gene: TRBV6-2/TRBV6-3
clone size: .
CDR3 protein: CASSYGLAGGLIKNIQYF
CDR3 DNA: TGTGCCAGCAGTTACGGACTAGCGGGGGGGCTAATCAAAAACATTCAGTACTTC

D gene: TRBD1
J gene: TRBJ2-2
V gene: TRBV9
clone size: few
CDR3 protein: CASSGDRGGRKTGELFF
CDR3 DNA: TGTGCCAGCAGCGGCGACAGGGGAGGTAGGAAGACCGGGGAGCTGTTTTTT

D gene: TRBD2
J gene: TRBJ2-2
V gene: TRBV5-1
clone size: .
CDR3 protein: CASSRSGENTGELFF
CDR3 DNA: TGCGCCAGCAGCCGAAGCGGGGAGAACACCGGGGAGCTGTTTTTT

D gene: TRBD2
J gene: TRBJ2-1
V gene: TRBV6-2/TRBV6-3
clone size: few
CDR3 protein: CASSYWGTSGGRSRLGYNEQFF
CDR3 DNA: TGTGCCAGCAGTTACTGGGGGACTAGCGGGGGCCGCTCCCGCCTGGGGTACAATGAGCAGTTCTTC

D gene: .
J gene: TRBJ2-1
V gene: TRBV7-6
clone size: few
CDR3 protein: CASSPGAADIGWYNEQFF
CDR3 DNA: TGTGCCAGCAGCCCAGGGGCGGCGGACATCGGATGGTACAATGAGCAGTTCTTC

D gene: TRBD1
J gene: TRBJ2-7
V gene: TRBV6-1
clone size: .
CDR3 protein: CASSRLRWTGNSYEQYF
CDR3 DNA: TGTGCCAGCAGCCGACTCAGATGGACAGGGAACTCCTACGAGCAGTACTTC